A single sample gave rise to the 8 T cell receptor beta chains below, sequenced in a study of cytomegalovirus exposure and HLA in healthy donors. 13 Jbeta primers and 60 Vbeta primers were used for the PCR. Libraries were prepared by immunoSEQ multiplex PCR; TCRdb keeps only in-frame clonotypes and omits some of them. This sample yields around 200,000 clones, of which 86% are seen a single time; around 0.3% belongs to the top ten. The specimen was PBMCs. Every receptor here comes from a woman aged 25 to 39 in good health and CMV-seronegative.

This clone was seen only once. The V call is TRBV10-3, the J call TRBJ2-7; D remains unclear. The CDR3 totals 15 residues. Deletions cut 5 bases from V and 0 bases from J, with 14 bases between. CDR1 is ENHRY, CDR2 SYGVKD, per germline. This chain's CDR3 is CAISKNSPSSYEQYF. Written as DNA, the CDR3 is TGTGCCATCAGTAAAAACAGCCCAAGCTCCTACGAGCAGTACTTC.

The gene calls are TRBV13 and TRBJ1-1, with TRBD1 matching over 8 bases. The germline gives CDR1 PRHDT, CDR2 FYEKMQ (reference sequence). Trimming cost V 5 bases and J 4 bases; bases outside gene matches: 6. CDR3 size: 14 residues. The CDR3 DNA reads as TGTGCCAGCAGCGTATCACAGGGGGTCACTGAAGCTTTCTTT. Its translation is CASSVSQGVTEAFF.

The chain has TRBV12-5 and TRBJ1-2; 7 positions agree with TRBD1. Germline lookup yields CDR1 LGHNT and CDR2 FRNRAP. V was clipped by 1 base and J by 7 bases; unmatched bases: 9. This CDR3 has 15 amino acids. CDR3 DNA: TGTGCTAGTGGTTTGGACGCGGGACAGTTCTCTGGCTACACCTTC. This codes for CASGLDAGQFSGYTF.

The chain couples TRBV2 to TRBJ2-3; 8 nucleotides align to TRBD2. From germline, CDR1 is SNHLY and CDR2 FYNNEI. V was pared by 6 bases and J by 5 bases, with 1 base of the junction left unmatched. The CDR3 length is 12 residues. The chain's CDR3 is CASRGLEDTQYF. In nucleotides, the CDR3 is TGTGCCAGCAGGGGACTAGAAGATACGCAGTATTTT. The full variable domain, completed using reference TRBV2 and TRBJ2-3, is EPEVTQTPSHQVTQMGQEVILRCVPISNHLYFYWYRQILGQKVEFLVSFYNNEISEKSEIFDDQFSVERPDGSNFTLKIRSTKLEDSAMYFCASRGLEDTQYFGPGTRLTVL.

The rearrangement uses TRBV4-2 and TRBJ2-5; TRBD2 aligns across 10 bases. The CDR3 length is 19 residues. V shed 3 bases, J shed 5 bases, and the junction held 18 bases outside the gene matches. The V gene's germline CDR1 is LGHNA and CDR2 YNFKEQ. CDR3 in DNA: TGTGCCAGCAGCCAGCCCACGGGGTATTCCCCAGCGGGAGGGGAGACCCAGTACTTC. Residues: CASSQPTGYSPAGGETQYF.

The chain is built from TRBV6-6 and TRBJ2-5; no clear D. The CDR3 totals 16 residues. The V gene's germline CDR1 is MNHNY and CDR2 SVGAGI (reference sequence). Trimming left V 0 bases short and J 0 bases short, with 11 bases between. This chain's CDR3 is CASSYSTLGYQETQYF. CDR3 bases: TGTGCCAGCAGTTACTCGACATTGGGCTACCAAGAGACCCAGTACTTC.

V gene TRBV2 combines with J gene TRBJ2-7; TRBD1 matches 8 bases. In germline, CDR1 is SNHLY, CDR2 FYNNEI. This CDR3 comprises 13 residues. V was clipped by 4 bases and J by 6 bases; unmatched bases: 5. Written as DNA, the CDR3 is TGTGCCAGCAGTGTGGGGACAGGTGGCGAGCAGTACTTC. Protein product: CASSVGTGGEQYF.

This chain links TRBV2 with TRBJ1-1; 8 positions agree with TRBD1. CDR1 and CDR2 from the germline V gene are SNHLY and FYNNEI. CDR3 length: 14 amino acids. V dropped 7 bases and J dropped 4; count of bases not matched to a gene: 8. DNA for the CDR3: TGTGCCAGCAACTTAGGACAGGGCCTCACTGAAGCTTTCTTT. This encodes CASNLGQGLTEAFF.